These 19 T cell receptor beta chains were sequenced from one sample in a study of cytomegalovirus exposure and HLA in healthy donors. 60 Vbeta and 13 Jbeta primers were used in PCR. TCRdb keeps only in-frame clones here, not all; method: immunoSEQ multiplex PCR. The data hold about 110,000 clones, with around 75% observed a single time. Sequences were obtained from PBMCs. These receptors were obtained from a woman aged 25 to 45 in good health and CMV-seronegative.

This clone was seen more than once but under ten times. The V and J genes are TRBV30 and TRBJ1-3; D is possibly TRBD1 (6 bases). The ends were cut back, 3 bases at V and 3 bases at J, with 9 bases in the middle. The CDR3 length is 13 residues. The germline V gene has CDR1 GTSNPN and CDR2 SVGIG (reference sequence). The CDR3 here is CAWRQGGGNTIYF. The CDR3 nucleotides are TGTGCCTGGAGACAGGGCGGTGGAAACACCATATATTTT.

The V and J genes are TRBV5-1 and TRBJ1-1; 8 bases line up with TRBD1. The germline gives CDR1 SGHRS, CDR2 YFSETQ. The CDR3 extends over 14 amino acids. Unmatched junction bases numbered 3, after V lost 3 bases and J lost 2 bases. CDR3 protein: CASSSGQGNTEAFF. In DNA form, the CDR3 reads TGCGCCAGCAGCTCAGGACAGGGTAACACTGAAGCTTTCTTT.

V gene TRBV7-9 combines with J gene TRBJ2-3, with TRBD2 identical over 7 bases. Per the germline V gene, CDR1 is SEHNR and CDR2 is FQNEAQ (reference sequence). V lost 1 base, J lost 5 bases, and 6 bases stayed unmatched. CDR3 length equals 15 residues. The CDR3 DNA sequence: TGTGCCAGCAGCTTAGATGGGACTACGGGAGATACGCAGTATTTT. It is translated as CASSLDGTTGDTQYF.

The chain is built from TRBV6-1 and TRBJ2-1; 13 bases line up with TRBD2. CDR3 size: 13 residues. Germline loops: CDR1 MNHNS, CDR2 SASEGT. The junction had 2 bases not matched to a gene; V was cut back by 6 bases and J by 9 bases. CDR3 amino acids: CASRRTSGGEQFF. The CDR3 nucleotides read TGTGCCAGCAGGAGGACTAGCGGGGGTGAGCAGTTCTTC.

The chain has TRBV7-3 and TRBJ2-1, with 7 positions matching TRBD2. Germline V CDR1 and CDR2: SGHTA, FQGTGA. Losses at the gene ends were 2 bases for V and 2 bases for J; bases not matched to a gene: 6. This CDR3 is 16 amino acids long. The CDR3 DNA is TGTGCCAGCAGCTTACAGGGACTAAAAACCTACAATGAGCAGTTCTTC. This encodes CASSLQGLKTYNEQFF.

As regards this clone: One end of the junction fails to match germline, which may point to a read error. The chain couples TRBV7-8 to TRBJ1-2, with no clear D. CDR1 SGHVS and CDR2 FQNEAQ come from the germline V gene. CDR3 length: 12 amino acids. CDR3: CASSLVPYSYTF. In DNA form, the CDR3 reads TGTGCCAGCAGCTTAGTCCCCTATAGCTACACCTTC.

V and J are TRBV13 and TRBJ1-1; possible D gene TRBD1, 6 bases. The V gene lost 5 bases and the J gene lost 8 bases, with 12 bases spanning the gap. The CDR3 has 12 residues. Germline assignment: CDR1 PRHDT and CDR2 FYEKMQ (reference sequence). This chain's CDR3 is CASSPGQYEAFF. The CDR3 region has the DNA TGTGCCAGCAGCCCTGGACAGTACGAAGCTTTCTTT.

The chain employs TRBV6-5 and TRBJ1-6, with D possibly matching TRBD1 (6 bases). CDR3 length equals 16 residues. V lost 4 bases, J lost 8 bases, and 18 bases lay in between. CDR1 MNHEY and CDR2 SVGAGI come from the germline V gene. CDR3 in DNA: TGTGCCAGCAGTTCCATACAGGGAGTTTGGGATTCACCCCTCCACTTT. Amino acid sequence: CASSSIQGVWDSPLHF.

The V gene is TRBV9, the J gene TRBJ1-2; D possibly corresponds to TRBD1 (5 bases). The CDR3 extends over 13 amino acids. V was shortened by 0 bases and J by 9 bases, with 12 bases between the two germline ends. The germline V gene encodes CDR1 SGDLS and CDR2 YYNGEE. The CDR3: CASSVDQGTSYTF. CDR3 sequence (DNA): TGTGCCAGCAGCGTAGACCAGGGAACTAGCTACACCTTC.

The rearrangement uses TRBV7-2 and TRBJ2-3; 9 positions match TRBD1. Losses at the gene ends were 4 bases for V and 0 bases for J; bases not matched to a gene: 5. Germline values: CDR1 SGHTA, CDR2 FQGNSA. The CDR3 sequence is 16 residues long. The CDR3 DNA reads TGTGCCAGCAGCTGGACCGGGACAGGGAGCACAGATACGCAGTATTTT. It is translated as CASSWTGTGSTDTQYF.

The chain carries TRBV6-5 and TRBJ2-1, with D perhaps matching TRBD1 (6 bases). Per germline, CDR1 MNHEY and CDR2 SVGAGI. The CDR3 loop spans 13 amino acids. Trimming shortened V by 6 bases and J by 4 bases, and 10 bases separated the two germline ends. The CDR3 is CASRRTAYNEQFF. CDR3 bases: TGTGCCAGCAGGCGGACAGCTTACAATGAGCAGTTCTTC.

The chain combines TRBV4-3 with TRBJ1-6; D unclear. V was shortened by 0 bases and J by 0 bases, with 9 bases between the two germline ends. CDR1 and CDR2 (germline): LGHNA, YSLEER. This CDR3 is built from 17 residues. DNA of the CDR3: TGCGCCAGCAGCCAAGAGGGCAGCCTCTCCTATAATTCACCCCTCCACTTT. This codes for CASSQEGSLSYNSPLHF.

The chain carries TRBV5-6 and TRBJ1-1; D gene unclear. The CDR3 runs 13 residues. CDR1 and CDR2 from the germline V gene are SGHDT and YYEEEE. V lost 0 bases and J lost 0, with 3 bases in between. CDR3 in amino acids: CASSLAVNTEAFF. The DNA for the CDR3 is TGTGCCAGCAGCTTGGCGGTGAACACTGAAGCTTTCTTT.

The CDR3 protein is CASSAGLAGALDEQFF. Written as DNA, the CDR3 is TGTGCCAGCAGCGCTGGACTAGCGGGAGCCTTGGATGAGCAGTTCTTC. This chain connects TRBV9 to TRBJ2-1, with 13 bases that match TRBD2. The J segment lost 8 bases and the V segment lost 3 bases, leaving 8 bases of the junction unmatched. In germline, CDR1 is SGDLS, CDR2 YYNGEE. The CDR3 sequence is 16 residues long. Supplemented by reference TRBV9 and TRBJ2-1, the full variable domain reads DSGVTQTPKHLITATGQRVTLRCSPRSGDLSVYWYQQSLDQGLQFLIQYYNGEERAKGNILERFSAQQFPDLHSELNLSSLELGDSALYFCASSAGLAGALDEQFFGPGTRLTVL.

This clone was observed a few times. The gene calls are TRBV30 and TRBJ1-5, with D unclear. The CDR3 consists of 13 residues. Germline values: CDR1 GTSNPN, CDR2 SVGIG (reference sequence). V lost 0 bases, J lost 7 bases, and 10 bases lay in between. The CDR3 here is CAWSVTGLQPQHF. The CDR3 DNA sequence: TGTGCCTGGAGTGTAACGGGTTTGCAGCCCCAGCATTTT.

This CDR3 reads CASSQEVRRVTYNEQFF. The CDR3 bases are TGCGCCAGCAGCCAAGAGGTCCGCAGGGTGACCTACAATGAGCAGTTCTTC. This rearrangement joins TRBV4-3 to TRBJ2-1, with D perhaps matching TRBD1 (5 bases). This CDR3 contains 17 residues. Germline CDR1 and CDR2: LGHNA and YSLEER. Trimming left V 0 bases short and J 2 bases short, with 14 bases between.

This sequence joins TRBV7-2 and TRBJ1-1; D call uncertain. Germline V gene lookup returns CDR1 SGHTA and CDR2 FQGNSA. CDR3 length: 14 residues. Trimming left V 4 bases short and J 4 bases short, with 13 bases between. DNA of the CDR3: TGTGCCAGCAGCTCCCCGCTACTGGTCACTGAAGCTTTCTTT. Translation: CASSSPLLVTEAFF.

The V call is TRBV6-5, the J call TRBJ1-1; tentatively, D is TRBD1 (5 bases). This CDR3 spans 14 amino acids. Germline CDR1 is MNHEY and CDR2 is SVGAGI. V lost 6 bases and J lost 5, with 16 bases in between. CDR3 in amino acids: CASSTLSGGTEAFF. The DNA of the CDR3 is TGTGCCAGCAGCACACTTTCCGGGGGAACTGAAGCTTTCTTT.

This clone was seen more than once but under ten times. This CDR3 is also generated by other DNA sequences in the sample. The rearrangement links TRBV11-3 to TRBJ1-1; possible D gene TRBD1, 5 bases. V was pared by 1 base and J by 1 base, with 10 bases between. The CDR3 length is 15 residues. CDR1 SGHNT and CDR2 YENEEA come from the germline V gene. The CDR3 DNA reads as TGTGCCAGCAGCTTAGGAGGGGAGGGGAACACTGAAGCTTTCTTT. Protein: CASSLGGEGNTEAFF.